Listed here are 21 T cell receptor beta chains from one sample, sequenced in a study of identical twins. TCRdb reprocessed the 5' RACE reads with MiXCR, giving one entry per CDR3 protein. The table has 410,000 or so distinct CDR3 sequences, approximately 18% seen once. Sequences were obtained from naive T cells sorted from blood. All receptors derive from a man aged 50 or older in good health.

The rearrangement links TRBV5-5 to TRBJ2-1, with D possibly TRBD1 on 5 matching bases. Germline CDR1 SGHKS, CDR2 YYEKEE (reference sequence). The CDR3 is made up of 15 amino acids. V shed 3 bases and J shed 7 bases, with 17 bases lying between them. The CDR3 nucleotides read TGTGCCAGCAGCTCCCCGTCAGGGAAGGGGAATGAGCAGTTCTTC. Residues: CASSSPSGKGNEQFF.

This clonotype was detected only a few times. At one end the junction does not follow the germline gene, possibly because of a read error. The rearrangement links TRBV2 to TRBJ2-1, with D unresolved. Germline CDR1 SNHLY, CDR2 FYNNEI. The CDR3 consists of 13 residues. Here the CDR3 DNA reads TGTGCCAGCAGTGAAACCTCGATCCCGGGCAAGAACTTC. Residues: CASSETSIPGKNF.

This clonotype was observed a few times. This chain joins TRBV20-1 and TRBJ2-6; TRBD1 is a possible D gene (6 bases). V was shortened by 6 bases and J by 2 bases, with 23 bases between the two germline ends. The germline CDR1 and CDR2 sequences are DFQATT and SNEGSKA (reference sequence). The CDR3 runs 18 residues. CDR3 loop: CSASRVGQAGAGANVLTF. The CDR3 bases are TGCAGTGCCAGTAGAGTTGGGCAAGCAGGGGCTGGGGCCAACGTCCTGACTTTC.

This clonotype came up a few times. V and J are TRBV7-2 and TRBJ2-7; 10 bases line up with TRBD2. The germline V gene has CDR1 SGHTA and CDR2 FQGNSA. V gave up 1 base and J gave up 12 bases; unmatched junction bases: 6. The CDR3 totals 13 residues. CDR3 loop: CASSLGLAGVVYF. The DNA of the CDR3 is TGTGCCAGCAGCTTAGGGCTAGCGGGAGTAGTGTACTTC.

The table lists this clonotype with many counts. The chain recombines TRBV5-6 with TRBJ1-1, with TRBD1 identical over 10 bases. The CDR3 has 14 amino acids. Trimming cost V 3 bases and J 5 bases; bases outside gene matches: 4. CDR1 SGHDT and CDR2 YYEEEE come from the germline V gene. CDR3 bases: TGTGCCAGCAGCTCGGGACAGGGGATGACTGAAGCTTTCTTT. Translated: CASSSGQGMTEAFF.

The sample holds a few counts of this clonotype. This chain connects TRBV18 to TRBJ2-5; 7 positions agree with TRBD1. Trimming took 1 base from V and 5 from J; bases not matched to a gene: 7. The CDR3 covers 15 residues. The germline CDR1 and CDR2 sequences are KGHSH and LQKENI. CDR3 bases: TGTGCCAGCTCACCACAAGGGGGCGCATCGGAGACCCAGTACTTC. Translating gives CASSPQGGASETQYF.

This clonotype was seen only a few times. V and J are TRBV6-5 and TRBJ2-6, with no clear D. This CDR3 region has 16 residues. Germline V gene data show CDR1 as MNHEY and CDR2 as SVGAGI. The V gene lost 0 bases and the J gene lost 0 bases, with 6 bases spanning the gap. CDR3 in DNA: TGTGCCAGCAGTTACTCGTTGGCCTCTGGGGCCAACGTCCTGACTTTC. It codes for CASSYSLASGANVLTF.

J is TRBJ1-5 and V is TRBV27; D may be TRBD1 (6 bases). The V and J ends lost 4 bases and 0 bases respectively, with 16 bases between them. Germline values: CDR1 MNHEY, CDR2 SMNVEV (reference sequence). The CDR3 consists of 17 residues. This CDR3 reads CASSSTGFQFSNQPQHF. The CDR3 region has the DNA TGTGCCAGCAGTTCAACAGGGTTCCAATTTAGCAATCAGCCCCAGCATTTT.

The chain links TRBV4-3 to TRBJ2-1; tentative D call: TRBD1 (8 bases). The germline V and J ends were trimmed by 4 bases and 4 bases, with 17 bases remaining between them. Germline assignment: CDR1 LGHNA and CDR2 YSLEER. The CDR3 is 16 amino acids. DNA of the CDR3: TGCGCCAGCAGCCCCACAGGGGGGGAGCCTTACAATGAGCAGTTCTTC. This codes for CASSPTGGEPYNEQFF.

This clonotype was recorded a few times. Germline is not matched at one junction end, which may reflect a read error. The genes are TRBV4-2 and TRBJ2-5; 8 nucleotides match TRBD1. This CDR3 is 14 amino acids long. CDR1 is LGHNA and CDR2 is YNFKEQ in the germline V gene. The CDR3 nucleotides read TGTGCCAGCAGCCAGGGACAGGTTCAAGGGACCCAGTACTTC. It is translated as CASSQGQVQGTQYF.

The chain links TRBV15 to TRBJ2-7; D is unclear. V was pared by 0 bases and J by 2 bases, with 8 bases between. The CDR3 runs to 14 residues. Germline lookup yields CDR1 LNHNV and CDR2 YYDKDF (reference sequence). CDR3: CATSRDRTAYEQYF. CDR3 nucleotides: TGTGCCACCAGCAGAGATAGAACAGCCTACGAGCAGTACTTC. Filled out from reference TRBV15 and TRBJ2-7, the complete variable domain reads DAMVIQNPRYQVTQFGKPVTLSCSQTLNHNVMYWYQQKSSQAPKLLFHYYDKDFNNEADTPDNFQSRRPNTSFCFLDIRSPGLGDTAMYLCATSRDRTAYEQYFGPGTRLTVT.

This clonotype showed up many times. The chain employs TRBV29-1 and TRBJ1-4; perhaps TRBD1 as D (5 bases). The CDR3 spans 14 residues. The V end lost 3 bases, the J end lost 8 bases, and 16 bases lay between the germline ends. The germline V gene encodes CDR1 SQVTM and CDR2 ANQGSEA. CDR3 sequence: CSVEIGAGGEKLFF. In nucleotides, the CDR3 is TGCAGCGTTGAGATTGGGGCAGGCGGGGAAAAACTGTTTTTT.

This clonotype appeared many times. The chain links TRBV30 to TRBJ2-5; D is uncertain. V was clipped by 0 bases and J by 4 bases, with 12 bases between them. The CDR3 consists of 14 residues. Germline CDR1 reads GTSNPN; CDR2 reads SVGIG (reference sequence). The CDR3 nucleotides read TGTGCCTGGAGTGTTAGTAACGAGTTAGAGACCCAGTACTTC. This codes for CAWSVSNELETQYF.

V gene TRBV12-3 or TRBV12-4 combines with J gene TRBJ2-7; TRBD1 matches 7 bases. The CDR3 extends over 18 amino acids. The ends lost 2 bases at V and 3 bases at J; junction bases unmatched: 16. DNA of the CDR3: TGTGCCAGCAGTTTATCGGGACAGCTTCTTCTGGAGCGCTACGAGCAGTACTTC. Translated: CASSLSGQLLLERYEQYF.

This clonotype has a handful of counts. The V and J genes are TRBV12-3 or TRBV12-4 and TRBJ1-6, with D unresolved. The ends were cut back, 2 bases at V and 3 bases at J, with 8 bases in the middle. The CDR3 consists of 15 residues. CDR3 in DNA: TGTGCCAGCAGTTTAAGCGGGAGCTATAATTCACCCCTCCACTTT. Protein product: CASSLSGSYNSPLHF.

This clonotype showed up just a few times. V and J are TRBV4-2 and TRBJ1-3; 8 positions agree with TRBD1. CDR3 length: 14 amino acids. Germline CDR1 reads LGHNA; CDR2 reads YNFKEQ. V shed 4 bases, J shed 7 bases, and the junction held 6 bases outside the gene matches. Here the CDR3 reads CASSLDRGLNTIYF. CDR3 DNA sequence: TGTGCCAGCAGCCTCGACAGGGGTCTGAACACCATATATTTT.

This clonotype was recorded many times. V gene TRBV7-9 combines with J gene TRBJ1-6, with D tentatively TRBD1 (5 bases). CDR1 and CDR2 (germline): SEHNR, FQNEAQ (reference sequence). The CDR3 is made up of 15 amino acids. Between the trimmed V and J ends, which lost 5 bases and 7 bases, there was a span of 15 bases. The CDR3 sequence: CASSTSRGDNSPLHF. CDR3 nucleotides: TGTGCCAGCAGCACTTCGAGAGGGGACAATTCACCCCTCCACTTT.

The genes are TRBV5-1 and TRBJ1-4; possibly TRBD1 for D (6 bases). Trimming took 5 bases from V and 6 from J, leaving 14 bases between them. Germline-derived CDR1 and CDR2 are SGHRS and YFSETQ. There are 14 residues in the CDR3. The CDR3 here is CASSKQGGDEKLFF. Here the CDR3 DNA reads TGCGCCAGCAGTAAACAGGGTGGGGATGAAAAACTGTTTTTT.

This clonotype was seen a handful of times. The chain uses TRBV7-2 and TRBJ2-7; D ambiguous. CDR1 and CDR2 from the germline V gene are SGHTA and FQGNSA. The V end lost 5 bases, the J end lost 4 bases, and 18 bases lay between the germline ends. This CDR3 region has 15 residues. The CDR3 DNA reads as TGTGCCAGCAGCCGAGTCCTTGACACCAAATACGAGCAGTACTTC. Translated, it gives CASSRVLDTKYEQYF.

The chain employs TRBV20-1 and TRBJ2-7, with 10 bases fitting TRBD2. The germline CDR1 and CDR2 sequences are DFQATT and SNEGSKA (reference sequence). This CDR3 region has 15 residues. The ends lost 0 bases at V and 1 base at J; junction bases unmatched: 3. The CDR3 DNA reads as TGCAGTGCTAGAGACGTAGCGGGGGGATCCTACGAGCAGTACTTC. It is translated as CSARDVAGGSYEQYF.

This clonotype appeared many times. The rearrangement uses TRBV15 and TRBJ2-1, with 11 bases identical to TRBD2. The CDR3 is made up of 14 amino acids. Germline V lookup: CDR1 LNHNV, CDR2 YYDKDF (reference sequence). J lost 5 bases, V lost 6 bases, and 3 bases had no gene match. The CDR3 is CATSLLAGDNEQFF. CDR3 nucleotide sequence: TGTGCCACCAGTCTACTAGCGGGGGACAATGAGCAGTTCTTC. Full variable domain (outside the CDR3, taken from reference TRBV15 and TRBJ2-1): DAMVIQNPRYQVTQFGKPVTLSCSQTLNHNVMYWYQQKSSQAPKLLFHYYDKDFNNEADTPDNFQSRRPNTSFCFLDIRSPGLGDTAMYLCATSLLAGDNEQFFGPGTRLTVL.